One and the same sample provided the 28 T cell receptor beta chains below, sequenced in a study of blood T cell repertoires in COVID-19. TCRdb's table, derived via immunoSEQ multiplex PCR, lists solely in-frame clones and lacks some. This table has 200,000 to 250,000 clones, more than 70% appearing once. Specimen: peripheral blood. Receptor source: a human donor in a cohort sampled during active COVID-19.

The V gene is TRBV6-2 or TRBV6-3, the J gene TRBJ2-5; perhaps TRBD1 as D (5 bases). V shed 4 bases and J shed 5 bases, with 14 bases lying between them. Germline CDR1 and CDR2: MNHEY and SVGEGT. This CDR3 spans 14 amino acids. CDR3 coding DNA: TGTGCCAGCAGTTTCCGACAGTTTGAGGAGACCCAGTACTTC. Protein product: CASSFRQFEETQYF.

The gene calls are TRBV11-1 and TRBJ2-7; D remains ambiguous. Trimming removed 5 bases from V and 4 bases from J, with 9 bases in between. In germline, CDR1 is SGHAT, CDR2 FQDESV (reference sequence). This CDR3 is 12 amino acids long. The CDR3 bases are TGTGCCAGCAGCGCCTTCAGGTACGAGCAGTACTTC. Translation gives CASSAFRYEQYF.

The V gene is TRBV11-2, the J gene TRBJ1-1, with a tentative D call TRBD1 (6 bases). Germline V gene data show CDR1 as SGHAT and CDR2 as FQNNGV. This CDR3 spans 14 amino acids. V was clipped by 2 bases and J by 8 bases, with 15 bases between them. In nucleotides, the CDR3 is TGTGCCAGCAGCTTATATCAAAACCAGGGGGAAGCTTTCTTT. This sequence encodes CASSLYQNQGEAFF.

The CDR3 region is CASSYSIAGVWIETQYF. The CDR3 nucleotides read TGTGCCAGCAGTTACTCCATAGCGGGGGTCTGGATTGAGACCCAGTACTTC. This chain links TRBV6-2 or TRBV6-3 with TRBJ2-5; 9 bases agree with TRBD2. The germline CDR1 and CDR2 sequences are MNHEY and SVGEGT. The J segment lost 5 bases and the V segment lost 0 bases, leaving 10 bases of the junction unmatched. The CDR3 runs 17 residues.

The chain recombines TRBV20-1 with TRBJ2-5; 11 bases match TRBD2. Germline loops: CDR1 DFQATT, CDR2 SNEGSKA (reference sequence). V dropped 3 bases and J dropped 6; count of bases not matched to a gene: 3. CDR3 length: 13 amino acids. The CDR3 sequence is CSASTSGGKTQYF. For the CDR3, the DNA is TGCAGTGCTAGTACTAGCGGGGGAAAGACCCAGTACTTC.

J is TRBJ1-1 and V is TRBV7-3; 8 nucleotides agree with TRBD1. This CDR3 has 14 residues. V shed 4 bases and J 4 bases; nucleotides not matched to a gene: 5. Germline V lookup: CDR1 SGHTA, CDR2 FQGTGA. CDR3 loop: CASSWQGAGTEAFF. CDR3 sequence (DNA): TGTGCCAGCAGCTGGCAGGGGGCTGGCACTGAAGCTTTCTTT.

The chain combines TRBV2 with TRBJ1-5; D possibly corresponds to TRBD1 (5 bases). The V end was cut by 4 bases, the J end by 4 bases, with 14 bases between. The CDR3 has 15 residues. From germline, CDR1 is SNHLY and CDR2 FYNNEI. Written as DNA, the CDR3 is TGTGCCAGCAGTGTAGGAGGGACTGGGAATCAGCCCCAGCATTTT. Amino acids: CASSVGGTGNQPQHF.

The V and J genes are TRBV2 and TRBJ2-2, with D perhaps TRBD1 (6 bases). Germline V gene lookup returns CDR1 SNHLY and CDR2 FYNNEI. CDR3 length equals 15 residues. V lost 6 bases to trimming and J lost 0 bases, with 11 bases between them. The CDR3 bases are TGTGCCAGCAGCCGGGACAAAACGAACACCGGGGAGCTGTTTTTT. Translation gives CASSRDKTNTGELFF.

J is TRBJ2-5 and V is TRBV11-3, with 9 bases aligning to TRBD1. Germline loops: CDR1 SGHNT, CDR2 YENEEA. V lost 3 bases to trimming and J lost 3 bases; unmatched junction nucleotides: 2. The CDR3 loop spans 14 amino acids. CDR3 DNA: TGTGCCAGCAGCTTGGGACAGGGCGAAGAGACCCAGTACTTC. It codes for CASSLGQGEETQYF. The full variable domain, in which reference TRBV11-3 and TRBJ2-5 provide the parts outside the CDR3, is EAGVVQSPRYKIIEKKQPVAFWCNPISGHNTLYWYLQNLGQGPELLIRYENEEAVDDSQLPKDRFSAERLKGVDSTLKIQPAELGDSAVYLCASSLGQGEETQYFGPGTRLLVL.

This rearrangement joins TRBV6-2 or TRBV6-3 to TRBJ2-5; a weak D match, TRBD1 (6 bases). The CDR3 totals 15 residues. Trimming cost V 6 bases and J 1 base, with 15 bases left between them. Germline CDR1 reads MNHEY; CDR2 reads SVGEGT. The CDR3 coding sequence is TGTGCCAGCAGCCTCACGGCAGGGGCCCAAGAGACCCAGTACTTC. It yields the protein CASSLTAGAQETQYF.

This rearrangement joins TRBV3-1 (or the pseudogene TRBV3-2) to TRBJ2-3; 7 bases are shared with TRBD1. CDR1 is LGHDT and CDR2 is YNNKEL in the germline V gene (reference sequence). The CDR3 length is 16 residues. V dropped 8 bases and J dropped 0; count of bases not matched to a gene: 11. The CDR3: CASRPWTGASTDTQYF. The DNA for the CDR3 is TGTGCCAGCCGCCCCTGGACAGGCGCTAGCACAGATACGCAGTATTTT.

The chain couples TRBV3-1 (or the pseudogene TRBV3-2) to TRBJ1-4; 7 positions match TRBD1. The CDR3 extends over 13 amino acids. J was trimmed by 8 bases and V by 4 bases; bases with no gene match: 4. Per the germline V gene, CDR1 is LGHDT and CDR2 is YNNKEL (reference sequence). This CDR3 is CASSPRGVEKLFF. DNA of the CDR3: TGTGCCAGCAGCCCCAGGGGGGTGGAAAAACTGTTTTTT.

The chain links TRBV4-1 to TRBJ1-3; tentative D call: TRBD1 (5 bases). The CDR3 has 16 residues. V was shortened by 0 bases and J by 4 bases, with 13 bases between the two germline ends. Germline V gives CDR1 MGHRA, CDR2 YSYEKL. This chain's CDR3 is CASSQDPGVTGNTIYF. Written as DNA, the CDR3 is TGCGCCAGCAGCCAAGATCCGGGGGTTACAGGAAACACCATATATTTT.

This rearrangement joins TRBV18 to TRBJ2-7; D is possibly TRBD2 (6 bases). Between the trimmed V and J ends, which lost 2 bases and 4 bases, there was a span of 9 bases. The CDR3 has 13 residues. The germline CDR1 and CDR2 sequences are KGHSH and LQKENI. CDR3 bases: TGTGCCAGCTCACCAAGTGGGGGGTACGAGCAGTACTTC. Translation gives CASSPSGGYEQYF.

This clone was observed once. The V gene is TRBV28, the J gene TRBJ2-7; tentative D call: TRBD2 (7 bases). V lost 6 bases to trimming and J lost 2 bases, with 17 bases between them. This CDR3 is built from 15 residues. Germline V gene lookup returns CDR1 MDHEN and CDR2 SYDVKM. The CDR3 reads CASSPGGGLTYEQYF. In DNA, the CDR3 is TGTGCCAGCAGCCCTGGGGGGGGCCTTACCTACGAGCAGTACTTC. Full variable domain (missing parts from reference TRBV28 and TRBJ2-7): DVKVTQSSRYLVKRTGEKVFLECVQDMDHENMFWYRQDPGLGLRLIYFSYDVKMKEKGDIPEGYSVSREKKERFSLILESASTNQTSMYLCASSPGGGLTYEQYFGPGTRLTVT.

The V call is TRBV6-2 or TRBV6-3, the J call TRBJ2-7, with D tentatively TRBD1 (7 bases). CDR3 length: 15 amino acids. The germline gives CDR1 MNHEY, CDR2 SVGEGT. Trimming took 4 bases from V and 6 from J, leaving 19 bases between them. The DNA for the CDR3 is TGTGCCAGCAGTTGGGACTCAGGGGGATCACTCGAGCAGTACTTC. Its protein is CASSWDSGGSLEQYF.

V gene TRBV24-1 combines with J gene TRBJ2-1; D might be TRBD2 (7 bases). Trimming pared 5 bases from V and 9 bases from J, leaving 16 bases between. This CDR3 is built from 14 residues. In germline, CDR1 is KGHDR, CDR2 SFDVKD. The CDR3 DNA reads TGTGCCACCAGTGTTGGACTAGGGGGGAGTGAGCAGTTCTTC. It codes for CATSVGLGGSEQFF.

A word on this clone: Different DNA sequences within this sample yield the same CDR3. This chain connects TRBV2 to TRBJ2-2; 10 nucleotides line up with TRBD1. Trimming at V came to 8 bases and at J to 4 bases, leaving 4 bases not matched to a gene. Germline V CDR1 and CDR2: SNHLY, FYNNEI. The CDR3 extends over 14 amino acids. The CDR3 bases are TGTGCCAGCCGACAGGGGGCAGGCACCGGGGAGCTGTTTTTT. As protein: CASRQGAGTGELFF.

The chain joins TRBV7-8 to TRBJ2-3; the D gene is possibly TRBD2 (7 bases). The CDR3 is 13 amino acids. V was trimmed by 11 bases and J by 1 base, leaving 13 bases between them. Germline V gives CDR1 SGHVS, CDR2 FQNEAQ. The chain's CDR3 is CASKGGGTDTQYF. The CDR3 coding sequence is TGTGCCTCCAAAGGGGGGGGCACAGATACGCAGTATTTT.

This chain uses TRBV5-1 with TRBJ2-3, with 7 bases fitting TRBD1. In germline, CDR1 is SGHRS, CDR2 YFSETQ. The trim removed 5 bases at V and 4 bases at J, leaving 7 bases unmatched. The CDR3 sequence is 14 residues long. CDR3 sequence: CASRLTGAPDTQYF. In DNA form, the CDR3 reads TGCGCCAGCAGATTAACAGGGGCCCCAGATACGCAGTATTTT.

The sample holds one count of this clone. V gene TRBV27 combines with J gene TRBJ2-2; no reliable D call. This CDR3 comprises 12 residues. Germline CDR1 is MNHEY and CDR2 is SMNVEV (reference sequence). V lost 5 bases and J lost 4, with 5 bases in between. The CDR3 loop is CASSIITGELFF. CDR3 DNA: TGTGCCAGCAGTATAATCACCGGGGAGCTGTTTTTT.

This clone has a handful of counts. The chain employs TRBV7-8 and TRBJ1-5; a possible D gene is TRBD1 (5 bases). The germline CDR1 and CDR2 sequences are SGHVS and FQNEAQ. V was trimmed by 5 bases and J by 1 base, leaving 15 bases between them. The CDR3 contains 16 residues. The CDR3 nucleotides are TGTGCCAGCAGCCTATCGATGGGGGGGAGCAATCAGCCCCAGCATTTT. This translates into CASSLSMGGSNQPQHF. The full variable domain, in which reference TRBV7-8 and TRBJ1-5 provide the parts outside the CDR3, is GAGVSQSPRYKVAKRGQDVALRCDPISGHVSLFWYQQALGQGPEFLTYFQNEAQLDKSGLPSDRFFAERPEGSVSTLKIQRTQQEDSAVYLCASSLSMGGSNQPQHFGDGTRLSIL.

The rearrangement links TRBV9 to TRBJ2-7; 11 positions match TRBD2. Germline V gene lookup returns CDR1 SGDLS and CDR2 YYNGEE. Trimming took 0 bases from V and 7 from J; bases not matched to a gene: 9. CDR3 length: 16 residues. The CDR3 DNA follows: TGTGCCAGCAGCGTAGGGGGAAGACTAGCGGGAAATGAGCAGTACTTC. Translation gives CASSVGGRLAGNEQYF. Based on the CDR3 plus reference TRBV9 and TRBJ2-7, the full variable domain is DSGVTQTPKHLITATGQRVTLRCSPRSGDLSVYWYQQSLDQGLQFLIQYYNGEERAKGNILERFSAQQFPDLHSELNLSSLELGDSALYFCASSVGGRLAGNEQYFGPGTRLTVT.

This chain links TRBV27 with TRBJ1-1; 7 positions match TRBD1. This CDR3 region has 14 residues. V was pared by 4 bases and J by 0 bases, with 2 bases of the junction left unmatched. Looked up from germline, CDR1 is MNHEY and CDR2 is SMNVEV (reference sequence). The CDR3, as DNA: TGTGCCAGCAGTTGGGACAGTATGAACACTGAAGCTTTCTTT. It translates to CASSWDSMNTEAFF.

The sample holds one count of this clone. The chain recombines TRBV5-4 with TRBJ1-1; weak D call: TRBD1 (6 bases). This CDR3 has 13 amino acids. CDR1 and CDR2 from the germline V gene are SGHNT and YYREEE (reference sequence). Deletions cut 6 bases from V and 3 bases from J, with 12 bases between. CDR3 sequence: CASNKKGDTEAFF. The CDR3 nucleotides are TGTGCCAGCAACAAGAAGGGGGACACTGAAGCTTTCTTT.

V usage is TRBV19 and J usage is TRBJ2-6; a possible D gene is TRBD1 (6 bases). Trimming removed 3 bases at V and 8 bases at J, with 14 bases between. Germline assignment: CDR1 LNHDA and CDR2 SQIVND (reference sequence). The CDR3 has 15 amino acids. The CDR3 sequence: CASSMKQGKSNVLTF. DNA of the CDR3: TGTGCCAGTAGTATGAAACAGGGCAAATCCAACGTCCTGACTTTC.

Notes on this clone: A junction end diverges from the germline sequence, so it may reflect a read error. The J gene is TRBJ2-5, the V gene TRBV7-7, with D tentatively TRBD2 (5 bases). The CDR3 has 15 residues. Germline V gene sequence: CDR1 SSHAT, CDR2 FNYEAQ (reference sequence). The CDR3: CASSLVGGYQETQYF. CDR3 DNA sequence: TGTGCTAGCAGCTTAGTGGGCGGGTACCAAGAGACCCAGTACTTC.

In its sample, this clone was seen a few times. The rearrangement joins TRBV7-9 to TRBJ1-3; D possibly corresponds to TRBD1 (5 bases). Germline CDR1 reads SEHNR; CDR2 reads FQNEAQ (reference sequence). Between the trimmed V and J ends, which lost 0 bases and 6 bases, there was a span of 9 bases. The CDR3 is 14 residues long. In DNA form, the CDR3 reads TGTGCCAGCAGCTTAGCAGGGGAGGTAAACACCATATATTTT. Translating it yields CASSLAGEVNTIYF.